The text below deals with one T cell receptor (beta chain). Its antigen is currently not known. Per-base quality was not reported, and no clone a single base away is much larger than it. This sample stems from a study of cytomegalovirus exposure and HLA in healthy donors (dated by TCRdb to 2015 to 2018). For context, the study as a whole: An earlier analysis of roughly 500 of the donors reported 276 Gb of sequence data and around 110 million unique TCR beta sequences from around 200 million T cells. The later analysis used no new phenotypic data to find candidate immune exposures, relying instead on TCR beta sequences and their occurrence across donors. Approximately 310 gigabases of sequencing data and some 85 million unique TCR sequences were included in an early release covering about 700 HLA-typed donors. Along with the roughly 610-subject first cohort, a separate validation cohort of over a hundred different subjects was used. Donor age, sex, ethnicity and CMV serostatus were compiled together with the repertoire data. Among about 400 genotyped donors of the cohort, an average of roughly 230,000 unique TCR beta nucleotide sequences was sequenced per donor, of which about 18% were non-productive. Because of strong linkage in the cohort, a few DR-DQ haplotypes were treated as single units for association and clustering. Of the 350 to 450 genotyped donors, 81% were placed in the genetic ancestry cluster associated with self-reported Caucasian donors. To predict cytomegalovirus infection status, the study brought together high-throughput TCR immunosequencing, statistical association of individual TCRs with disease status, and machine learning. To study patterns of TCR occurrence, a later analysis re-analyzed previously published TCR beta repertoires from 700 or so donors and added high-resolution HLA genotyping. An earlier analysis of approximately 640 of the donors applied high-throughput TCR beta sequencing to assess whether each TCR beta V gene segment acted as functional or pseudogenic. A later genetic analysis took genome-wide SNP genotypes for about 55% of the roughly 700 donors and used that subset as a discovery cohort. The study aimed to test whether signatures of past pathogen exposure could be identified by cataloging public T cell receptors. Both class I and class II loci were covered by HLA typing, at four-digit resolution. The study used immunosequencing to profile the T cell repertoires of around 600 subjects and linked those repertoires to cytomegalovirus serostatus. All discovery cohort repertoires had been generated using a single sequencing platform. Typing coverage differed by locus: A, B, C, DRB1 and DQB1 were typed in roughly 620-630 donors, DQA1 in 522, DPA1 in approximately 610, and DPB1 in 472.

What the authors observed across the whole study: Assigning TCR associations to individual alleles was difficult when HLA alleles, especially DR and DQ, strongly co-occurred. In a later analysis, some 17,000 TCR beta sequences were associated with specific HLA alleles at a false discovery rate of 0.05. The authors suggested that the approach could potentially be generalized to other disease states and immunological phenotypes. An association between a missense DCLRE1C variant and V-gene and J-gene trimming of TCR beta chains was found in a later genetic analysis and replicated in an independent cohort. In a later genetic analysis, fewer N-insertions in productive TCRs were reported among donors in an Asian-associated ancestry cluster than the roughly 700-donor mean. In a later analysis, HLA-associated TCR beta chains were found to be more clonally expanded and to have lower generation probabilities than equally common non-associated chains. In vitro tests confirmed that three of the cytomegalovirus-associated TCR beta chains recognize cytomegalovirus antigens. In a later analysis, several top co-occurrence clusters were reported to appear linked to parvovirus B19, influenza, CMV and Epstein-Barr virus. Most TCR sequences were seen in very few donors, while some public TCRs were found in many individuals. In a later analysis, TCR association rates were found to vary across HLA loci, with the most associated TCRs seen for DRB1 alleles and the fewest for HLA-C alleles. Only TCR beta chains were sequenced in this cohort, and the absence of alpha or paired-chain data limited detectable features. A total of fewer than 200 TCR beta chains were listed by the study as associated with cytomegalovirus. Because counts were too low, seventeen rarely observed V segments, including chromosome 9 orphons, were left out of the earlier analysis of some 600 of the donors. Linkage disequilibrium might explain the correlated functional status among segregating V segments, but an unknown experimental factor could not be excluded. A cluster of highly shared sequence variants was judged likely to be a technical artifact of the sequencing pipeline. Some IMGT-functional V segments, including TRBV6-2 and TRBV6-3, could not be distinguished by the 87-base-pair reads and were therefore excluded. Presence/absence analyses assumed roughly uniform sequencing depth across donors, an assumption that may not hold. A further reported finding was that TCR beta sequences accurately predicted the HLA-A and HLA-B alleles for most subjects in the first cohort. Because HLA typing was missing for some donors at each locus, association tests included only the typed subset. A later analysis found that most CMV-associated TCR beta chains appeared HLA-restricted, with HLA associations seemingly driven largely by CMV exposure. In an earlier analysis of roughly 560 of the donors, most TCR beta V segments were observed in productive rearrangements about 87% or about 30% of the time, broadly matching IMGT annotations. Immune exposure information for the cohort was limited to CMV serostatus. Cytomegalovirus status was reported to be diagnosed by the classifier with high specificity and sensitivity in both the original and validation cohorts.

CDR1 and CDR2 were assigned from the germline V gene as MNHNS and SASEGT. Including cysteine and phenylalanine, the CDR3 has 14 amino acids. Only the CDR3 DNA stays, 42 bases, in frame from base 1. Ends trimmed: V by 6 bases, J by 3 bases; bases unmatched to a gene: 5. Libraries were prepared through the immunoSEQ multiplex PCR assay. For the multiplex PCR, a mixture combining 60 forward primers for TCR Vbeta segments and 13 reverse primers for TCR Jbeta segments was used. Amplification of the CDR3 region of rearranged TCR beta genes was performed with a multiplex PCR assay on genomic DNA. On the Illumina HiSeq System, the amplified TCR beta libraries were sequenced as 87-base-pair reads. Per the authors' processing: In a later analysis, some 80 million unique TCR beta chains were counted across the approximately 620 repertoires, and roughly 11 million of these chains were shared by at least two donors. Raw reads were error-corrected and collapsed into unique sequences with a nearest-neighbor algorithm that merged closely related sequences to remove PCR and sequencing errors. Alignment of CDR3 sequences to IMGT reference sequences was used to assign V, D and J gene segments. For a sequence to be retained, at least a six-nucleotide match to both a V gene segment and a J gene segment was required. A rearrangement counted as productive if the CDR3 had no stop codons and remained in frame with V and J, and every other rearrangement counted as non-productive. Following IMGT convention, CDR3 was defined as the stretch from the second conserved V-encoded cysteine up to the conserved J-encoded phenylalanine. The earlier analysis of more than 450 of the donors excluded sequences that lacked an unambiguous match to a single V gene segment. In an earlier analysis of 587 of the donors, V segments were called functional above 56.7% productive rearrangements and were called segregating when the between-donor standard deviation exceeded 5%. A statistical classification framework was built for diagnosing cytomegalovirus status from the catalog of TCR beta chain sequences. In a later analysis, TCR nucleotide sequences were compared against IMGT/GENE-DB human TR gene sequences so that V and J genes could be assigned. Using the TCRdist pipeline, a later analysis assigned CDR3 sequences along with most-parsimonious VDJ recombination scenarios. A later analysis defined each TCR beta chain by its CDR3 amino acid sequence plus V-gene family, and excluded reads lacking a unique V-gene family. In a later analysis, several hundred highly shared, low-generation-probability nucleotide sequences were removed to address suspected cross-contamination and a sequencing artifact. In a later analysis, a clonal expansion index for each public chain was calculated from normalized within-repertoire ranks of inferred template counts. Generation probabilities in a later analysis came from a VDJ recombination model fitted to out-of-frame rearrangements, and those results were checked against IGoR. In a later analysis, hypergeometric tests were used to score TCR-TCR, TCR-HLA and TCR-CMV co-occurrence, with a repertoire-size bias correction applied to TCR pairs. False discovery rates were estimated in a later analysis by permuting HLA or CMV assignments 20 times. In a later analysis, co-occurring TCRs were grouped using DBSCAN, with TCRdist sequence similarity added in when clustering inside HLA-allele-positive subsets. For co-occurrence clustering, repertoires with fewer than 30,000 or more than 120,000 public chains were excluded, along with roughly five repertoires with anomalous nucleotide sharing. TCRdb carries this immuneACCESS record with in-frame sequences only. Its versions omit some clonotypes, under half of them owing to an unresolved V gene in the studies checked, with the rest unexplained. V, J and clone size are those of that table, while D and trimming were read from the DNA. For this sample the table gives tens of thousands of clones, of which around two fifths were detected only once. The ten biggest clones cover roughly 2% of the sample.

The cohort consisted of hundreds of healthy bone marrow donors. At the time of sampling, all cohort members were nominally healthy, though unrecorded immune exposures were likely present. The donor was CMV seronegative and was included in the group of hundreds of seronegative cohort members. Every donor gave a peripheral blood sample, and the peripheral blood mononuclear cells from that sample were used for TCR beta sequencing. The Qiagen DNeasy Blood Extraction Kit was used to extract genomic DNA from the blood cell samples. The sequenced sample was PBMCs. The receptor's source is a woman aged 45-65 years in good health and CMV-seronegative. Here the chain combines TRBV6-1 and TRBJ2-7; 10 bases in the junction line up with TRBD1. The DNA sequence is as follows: TGTGCCAGCAGCGAGGGACAGGGGTTCTACGAGCAGTACTTC. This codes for CASSEGQGFYEQYF.